A single sample gave rise to the 10 T cell receptor beta chains below, sequenced in a study of quantifying T cell responses using KT2 cells. Study context: TCR alpha and beta constant-region primers primed reverse transcription of RNA.

Each cDNA got a UMI-containing oligo ligated at its 3' end. An equimolar mix of RC1.1 and RC1.2 primed the beta chain across TRBC1 and TRBC2. TCRdb fed the UMI-ligation and nested PCR reads into MiXCR, producing one record per CDR3 protein. The sample holds tens of thousands of distinct CDR3 sequences, under 14% seen once. Sequenced sample: PBMCs spiked with cells of the T cell clone KT2. Receptors were obtained from a human donor.

The CDR3 DNA follows: TGTGCCAGCAGCTACACACCTTTAACTGAAGCTTTCTTT. Its protein product is CASSYTPLTEAFF. V is TRBV7-2 and J is TRBJ1-1; D unclear. CDR3 length equals 13 residues. Germline CDR1 reads SGHTA; CDR2 reads FQGNSA. V lost 4 bases to trimming and J lost 5 bases, with 11 bases between them.

This clonotype appeared many times. The rearrangement uses TRBV5-6 and TRBJ2-5; TRBD2 might be the D (6 bases). Trimming stripped 0 bases from V and 4 bases from J, with 13 bases between. This CDR3 is built from 15 residues. Germline V lookup: CDR1 SGHDT, CDR2 YYEEEE. This CDR3 is CASSLAPSVGETQYF. CDR3 coding DNA: TGTGCCAGCAGCTTGGCCCCTAGCGTAGGAGAGACCCAGTACTTC.

The rearrangement uses TRBV27 and TRBJ2-2; D remains ambiguous. This CDR3 has 15 residues. V lost 8 bases, J lost 4 bases, and 17 bases lay in between. Germline V lookup: CDR1 MNHEY, CDR2 SMNVEV (reference sequence). CDR3 protein: CASGSWSFSTGELFF. Written as DNA, the CDR3 is TGTGCCAGCGGCAGCTGGAGTTTTAGCACCGGGGAGCTGTTTTTT.

This clonotype was detected many times. The chain couples TRBV20-1 to TRBJ2-1; possibly TRBD1 for D (6 bases). Germline V gene sequence: CDR1 DFQATT, CDR2 SNEGSKA (reference sequence). This CDR3 contains 10 residues. V gave up 7 bases and J gave up 10 bases, with 11 bases separating them. The CDR3, as DNA: TGCAGTGGGGCAGGGGACGAGCAGTTCTTC. Translation: CSGAGDEQFF.

This clonotype was recorded at least ten times. This rearrangement joins TRBV5-4 to TRBJ1-2; a weak D match, TRBD1 (6 bases). The V and J ends lost 0 bases and 4 bases respectively, with 10 bases between them. This CDR3 region has 14 residues. Germline-derived CDR1 and CDR2 are SGHNT and YYREEE (reference sequence). This chain's CDR3 is CASSLDGDIYGYTF. The CDR3 DNA follows: TGTGCCAGCAGCTTGGACGGGGACATCTATGGCTACACCTTC.

The chain couples TRBV20-1 to TRBJ2-1; 8 bases agree with TRBD2. This CDR3 is built from 16 residues. Looked up from germline, CDR1 is DFQATT and CDR2 is SNEGSKA (reference sequence). V lost 6 bases, J lost 4 bases, and 14 bases stayed unmatched. This CDR3 reads CSAPAGAHSGYNEQFF. CDR3 in DNA: TGCAGTGCGCCAGCGGGAGCGCATTCGGGATACAATGAGCAGTTCTTC.

This clonotype was counted at least ten times. The chain employs TRBV20-1 and TRBJ2-1; unclear D gene. CDR3 length: 15 residues. Germline V lookup: CDR1 DFQATT, CDR2 SNEGSKA (reference sequence). V dropped 5 bases and J dropped 0 bases, with 14 bases sitting between them. The CDR3 spells CSAGRSKSSYNEQFF. For the CDR3, the DNA is TGCAGTGCTGGGCGAAGCAAGAGCTCCTACAATGAGCAGTTCTTC.

The V gene is TRBV27, the J gene TRBJ2-7; D is uncertain. V lost 6 bases and J 2 bases, leaving 17 bases between the germline ends. Germline CDR1 reads MNHEY; CDR2 reads SMNVEV (reference sequence). This CDR3 has 15 residues. CDR3 in DNA: TGTGCCAGCAGAAAAGGAACGGAAGGAGCCTACGAGCAGTACTTC. It translates to CASRKGTEGAYEQYF.

In its sample, this clonotype was seen a few times. The rearrangement joins TRBV20-1 to TRBJ2-1, with D unclear. Trimming cost V 3 bases and J 2 bases, with 5 bases left between them. This CDR3 region has 12 residues. CDR1 is DFQATT and CDR2 is SNEGSKA in the germline V gene (reference sequence). The CDR3 coding sequence is TGCAGTGCTAGTAGCACCTACAATGAGCAGTTCTTC. Its translation is CSASSTYNEQFF.

Ten or more counts support this clonotype. The chain employs TRBV18 and TRBJ2-1; 8 bases line up with TRBD1. This CDR3 comprises 16 residues. The trim removed 1 base at V and 1 base at J, leaving 3 bases unmatched. In germline, CDR1 is KGHSH, CDR2 LQKENI. CDR3 nucleotide sequence: TGTGCCAGCTCACCACAGAACAGGGGGTCCTACAATGAGCAGTTCTTC. Translated: CASSPQNRGSYNEQFF.